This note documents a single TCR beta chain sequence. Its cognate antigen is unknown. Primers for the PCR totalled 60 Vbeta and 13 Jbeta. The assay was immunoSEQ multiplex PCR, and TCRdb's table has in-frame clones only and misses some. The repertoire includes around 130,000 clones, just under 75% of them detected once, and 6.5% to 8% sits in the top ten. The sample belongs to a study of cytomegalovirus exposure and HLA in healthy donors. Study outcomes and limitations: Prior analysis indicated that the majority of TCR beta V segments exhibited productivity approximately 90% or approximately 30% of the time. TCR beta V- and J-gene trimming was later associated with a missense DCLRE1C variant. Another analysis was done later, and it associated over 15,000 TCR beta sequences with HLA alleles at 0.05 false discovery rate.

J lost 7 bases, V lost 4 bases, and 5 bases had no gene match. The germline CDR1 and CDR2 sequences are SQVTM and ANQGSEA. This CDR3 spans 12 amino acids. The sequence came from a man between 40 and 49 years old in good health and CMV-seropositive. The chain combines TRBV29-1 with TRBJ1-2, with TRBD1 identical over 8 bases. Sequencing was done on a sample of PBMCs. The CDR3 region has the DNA TGCAGCGTTGTAGACAGGGGATGTGGCTACACCTTC. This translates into CSVVDRGCGYTF.